A single sample is the source of the 23 T cell receptor beta chains below, sequenced in a study of graft-versus-host responses after intestinal transplantation. Generated by immunoSEQ multiplex PCR, the TCRdb table keeps only in-frame clones and is missing some. The sample yields roughly 38,000 clones, around 94% seen once. The sequencing here drew on PBMCs, taken 16 days after intestinal transplant. The receptors shown here come from a human patient who received an intestinal transplant, so some T cells may come from the graft donor.

The chain recombines TRBV30 with TRBJ2-7; TRBD1 aligns across 7 bases. CDR1 GTSNPN and CDR2 SVGIG come from the germline V gene (reference sequence). The CDR3 extends over 14 amino acids. Unmatched junction bases numbered 8, after V lost 2 bases and J lost 4 bases. CDR3 nucleotides: TGTGCCTGGAGTCGGACAGGTCTCTCGTACGAGCAGTACTTC. Protein sequence: CAWSRTGLSYEQYF.

The gene calls are TRBV9 and TRBJ2-7; D could derive from TRBD1 or TRBD2 (5 bases each). This CDR3 spans 13 amino acids. The germline CDR1 and CDR2 sequences are SGDLS and YYNGEE. Between the trimmed V and J ends, which lost 4 bases and 6 bases, there was a span of 14 bases. In DNA, the CDR3 is TGTGCCAGCAGCTTCGACTCGAGGGGCGAGCAGTACTTC. Residues: CASSFDSRGEQYF.

The rearrangement uses TRBV10-2 and TRBJ1-3; unclear D gene. The CDR3 runs to 14 residues. Germline V gene lookup returns CDR1 WSHSY and CDR2 SAAADI. Trimming took off 7 bases at V and 0 bases at J, with 10 bases between the two ends. Written as DNA, the CDR3 is TGCGCCAGCACCGGCACCCTCTCTGGAAACACCATATATTTT. It yields the protein CASTGTLSGNTIYF.

The chain employs TRBV5-1 and TRBJ2-5; 14 nucleotides match TRBD2. Germline trimming cut 3 bases from V and 5 bases from J; bases unmatched to any gene: 15. This CDR3 is 19 amino acids long. Per germline, CDR1 SGHRS and CDR2 YFSETQ. The CDR3 sequence is CASSSEGTSGRTSNETQYF. The CDR3, as DNA: TGCGCCAGCAGCTCCGAAGGGACTAGCGGGAGAACGTCGAATGAGACCCAGTACTTC.

This rearrangement joins TRBV19 to TRBJ2-7; perhaps TRBD2 as D (6 bases). Trimming removed 3 bases from V and 7 bases from J, with 10 bases in between. The CDR3 is made up of 12 amino acids. CDR1 LNHDA and CDR2 SQIVND come from the germline V gene (reference sequence). The CDR3 protein is CASSIGTEEQYF. CDR3 DNA: TGTGCCAGTAGTATTGGGACTGAAGAGCAGTACTTC. Drawing the rest from reference TRBV19 and TRBJ2-7, the complete variable domain is DGGITQSPKYLFRKEGQNVTLSCEQNLNHDAMYWYRQDPGQGLRLIYYSQIVNDFQKGDIAEGYSVSREKKESFPLTVTSAQKNPTAFYLCASSIGTEEQYFGPGTRLTVT.

The gene calls are TRBV9 and TRBJ2-5; 12 bases are shared with TRBD1. CDR1 is SGDLS, CDR2 YYNGEE, per germline. The CDR3 contains 16 residues. The V and J ends lost 4 bases and 5 bases, in that order; junction bases with no gene match: 9. The CDR3 DNA reads as TGTGCCAGCAGCCCCTCGGGACAGGGGGCAAGGGAGACCCAGTACTTC. As protein: CASSPSGQGARETQYF. The full variable domain, its missing parts supplied by reference TRBV9 and TRBJ2-5, is DSGVTQTPKHLITATGQRVTLRCSPRSGDLSVYWYQQSLDQGLQFLIQYYNGEERAKGNILERFSAQQFPDLHSELNLSSLELGDSALYFCASSPSGQGARETQYFGPGTRLLVL.

This chain joins TRBV19 and TRBJ2-1; the D gene is possibly TRBD2 (6 bases). The germline V and J ends were trimmed by 6 bases and 4 bases, with 13 bases remaining between them. This CDR3 region has 14 residues. Germline values: CDR1 LNHDA, CDR2 SQIVND (reference sequence). CDR3 protein: CASSGRIRYNEQFF. CDR3 bases: TGTGCCAGTAGCGGGAGAATAAGGTACAATGAGCAGTTCTTC.

CDR3 sequence: CASSIAAGASYNEQFF. DNA for the CDR3: TGTGCCAGTAGTATTGCGGCAGGGGCATCCTACAATGAGCAGTTCTTC. The chain is built from TRBV19 and TRBJ2-1; D is possibly TRBD1 (6 bases). Germline V gene lookup returns CDR1 LNHDA and CDR2 SQIVND (reference sequence). The V gene lost 3 bases and the J gene lost 1 base, with 13 bases spanning the gap. There are 16 residues in the CDR3.

The genes are TRBV7-9 and TRBJ1-2; D is possibly TRBD1 (6 bases). Between the trimmed V and J ends, which lost 1 base and 6 bases, there was a span of 15 bases. Germline V gene lookup returns CDR1 SEHNR and CDR2 FQNEAQ (reference sequence). The CDR3 runs 15 residues. The CDR3 region has the DNA TGTGCCAGCAGCTTAGATGGGGGGCCGCTGGATGGCTACACCTTC. Amino acid sequence: CASSLDGGPLDGYTF.

V and J are TRBV15 and TRBJ1-2, with TRBD1 matching 10 bases. CDR1 and CDR2 (germline): LNHNV, YYDKDF (reference sequence). The trim removed 3 bases at V and 4 bases at J, leaving 14 bases unmatched. The CDR3 loop spans 18 amino acids. The DNA of the CDR3 is TGTGCCACCAGCAGTTTAAGGGGGACAGGGGTTTATGGCTATGGCTACACCTTC. This translates into CATSSLRGTGVYGYGYTF. Combining the CDR3 with reference TRBV15 and TRBJ1-2 gives the whole variable domain DAMVIQNPRYQVTQFGKPVTLSCSQTLNHNVMYWYQQKSSQAPKLLFHYYDKDFNNEADTPDNFQSRRPNTSFCFLDIRSPGLGDTAMYLCATSSLRGTGVYGYGYTFGSGTRLTVV.

This chain uses TRBV7-9 with TRBJ1-1; D is uncertain. CDR3 length: 14 residues. The V and J ends lost 2 bases and 6 bases respectively, with 13 bases between them. From germline, CDR1 is SEHNR and CDR2 FQNEAQ (reference sequence). CDR3 bases: TGTGCCAGCAGCTTAAGTCTCGCTGGCGCTGAAGCTTTCTTT. Translated, it gives CASSLSLAGAEAFF.

The V call is TRBV4-1, the J call TRBJ1-5, with D unclear. The CDR3 is 12 residues long. V was shortened by 1 base and J by 7 bases, with 5 bases between the two germline ends. In germline, CDR1 is MGHRA, CDR2 YSYEKL. As DNA, the CDR3 is TGCGCCAGCAGCCAAGTGGACCAGCCCCAGCATTTT. Translation gives CASSQVDQPQHF.

This clone was found once. V gene TRBV6-5 combines with J gene TRBJ2-7, with D perhaps TRBD1 (6 bases). The CDR3 sequence is 15 residues long. Trimming cost V 5 bases and J 2 bases, with 16 bases left between them. The germline gives CDR1 MNHEY, CDR2 SVGAGI. The CDR3 coding sequence is TGTGCCAGCAGTCAAGGGGGTCCCGATGCCTACGAGCAGTACTTC. This sequence encodes CASSQGGPDAYEQYF.

The chain uses TRBV19 and TRBJ2-3; 9 nucleotides match TRBD2. V lost 0 bases and J lost 0; bases outside the gene matches: 4. The CDR3 has 17 residues. The germline gives CDR1 LNHDA, CDR2 SQIVND (reference sequence). In DNA form, the CDR3 reads TGTGCCAGTAGTATAGAGGGACTAGCAGCAAGCACAGATACGCAGTATTTT. Its translation is CASSIEGLAASTDTQYF.

This sequence joins TRBV7-8 and TRBJ2-2; D unresolved. Trimming left V 5 bases short and J 2 bases short, with 15 bases between. Germline-derived CDR1 and CDR2 are SGHVS and FQNEAQ. This CDR3 has 16 amino acids. The CDR3 is CASSPSAQTNTGELFF. The CDR3 DNA is TGTGCCAGCAGCCCATCGGCCCAAACCAACACCGGGGAGCTGTTTTTT.

This chain links TRBV11-1 with TRBJ2-3; TRBD1 aligns across 7 bases. The tail of the sequence fits TRBJ1-5 better, so the J call may be wrong. CDR1 and CDR2 from the germline V gene are SGHAT and FQDESV (reference sequence). The CDR3 runs to 15 residues. CDR3 amino acids: CASSFRGIGTDTQHF. The DNA for the CDR3 is TGTGCCAGCAGCTTTAGAGGGATTGGGACAGATACGCAGCATTTT.

The chain is built from TRBV4-3 and TRBJ2-1; D is unresolved. Trimming stripped 0 bases from V and 3 bases from J, with 3 bases between. The CDR3 length is 13 residues. Germline V gives CDR1 LGHNA, CDR2 YSLEER. The CDR3 protein is CASSQENYNEQFF. The CDR3, as DNA: TGCGCCAGCAGCCAAGAAAACTACAATGAGCAGTTCTTC.

This clone was seen a single time. The chain joins TRBV2 to TRBJ1-2; D gene uncertain. Between the trimmed V and J ends, which lost 3 bases and 4 bases, there was a span of 9 bases. CDR1 and CDR2 (germline): SNHLY, FYNNEI. The CDR3 sequence is 13 residues long. The CDR3 bases are TGTGCCAGCAGTGAGACCTCGTCCTATGGCTACACCTTC. Translating it yields CASSETSSYGYTF.

The chain recombines TRBV9 with TRBJ2-3; D may be TRBD2 (5 bases). Trimming left V 3 bases short and J 0 bases short, with 14 bases between. Germline V CDR1 and CDR2: SGDLS, YYNGEE. This CDR3 spans 16 amino acids. DNA for the CDR3: TGTGCCAGCAGCGCCCGGACTGGGTCTAGCACAGATACGCAGTATTTT. As protein: CASSARTGSSTDTQYF.

This chain links TRBV7-3 with TRBJ2-3, with a tentative D call TRBD2 (5 bases). Germline V gene lookup returns CDR1 SGHTA and CDR2 FQGTGA. Trimming left V 3 bases short and J 5 bases short, with 18 bases between. This CDR3 is built from 16 residues. For the CDR3, the DNA is TGTGCCAGCAGCTTCCGAGGACTCTGGGGTGGAGATACGCAGTATTTT. This sequence encodes CASSFRGLWGGDTQYF.

This sequence joins TRBV15 and TRBJ1-6; D is uncertain. The V and J ends lost 3 bases and 6 bases respectively, with 12 bases between them. Germline V lookup: CDR1 LNHNV, CDR2 YYDKDF (reference sequence). The CDR3 length is 15 residues. Here the CDR3 DNA reads TGTGCCACCAGCAGCCCAGAAACGGGTAATTCACCCCTCCACTTT. This translates into CATSSPETGNSPLHF.

The chain couples TRBV6-6 to TRBJ1-4; TRBD1 aligns across 8 bases. The CDR3 length is 12 residues. The V segment lost 8 bases and the J segment 8 bases; nucleotides outside the gene matches: 4. The germline V gene has CDR1 MNHNY and CDR2 SVGAGI (reference sequence). The CDR3 DNA is TGTGCCAGCGGACAGGGATGGGAAAAACTGTTTTTT. Protein sequence: CASGQGWEKLFF.

This clone was picked up one time. The rearrangement uses TRBV6-5 and TRBJ2-3; 13 positions match TRBD2. The CDR3 consists of 16 residues. CDR1 is MNHEY, CDR2 SVGAGI, per germline. Trimming at V came to 2 bases and at J to 8 bases, leaving 7 bases not matched to a gene. The CDR3 nucleotides are TGTGCCAGCAGTTACGGACTAGCGGGAGTATCCGGTACGCAGTATTTT. It yields the protein CASSYGLAGVSGTQYF.